Each of the 25 T cell receptor beta chains below was sequenced from the same sample in a study of response to subunit inactivated influenza vaccine. TCRdb fed the RT-PCR reads into MiXCR, producing one record per CDR3 protein. The table includes 800,000 or so distinct CDR3 sequences, around 20% detected once. This sample comprised PBMCs from blood, obtained more than 4 days after vaccination. These receptors were obtained from a man aged 50-60 years who received an inactivated influenza vaccine.

The chain carries TRBV3-1 and TRBJ2-1; D gene ambiguous. This CDR3 has 13 residues. Germline CDR1 is LGHDT and CDR2 is YNNKEL (reference sequence). Deletions cut 1 base from V and 8 bases from J, with 9 bases between. The CDR3: CASSQALSHEQFF. CDR3 in DNA: TGTGCCAGCAGCCAAGCCCTATCTCATGAGCAGTTCTTC.

This clonotype was counted a few times. V gene TRBV29-1 combines with J gene TRBJ2-2, with D hard to call. CDR3 length: 10 amino acids. V lost 4 bases and J lost 6, with 3 bases in between. Per germline, CDR1 SQVTM and CDR2 ANQGSEA. CDR3 nucleotides: TGCAGCGTTGCGGCCGGGGAGCTGTTTTTT. Translated: CSVAAGELFF.

This clonotype turned up a few times. The V gene is TRBV11-2, the J gene TRBJ2-2; D may be TRBD1 (6 bases). The germline V and J ends were trimmed by 0 bases and 4 bases, with 21 bases remaining between them. Germline CDR1 is SGHAT and CDR2 is FQNNGV. The CDR3 has 19 residues. CDR3 loop: CASSLEEIGRGRGTGELFF. The CDR3 nucleotides are TGTGCCAGCAGCTTAGAGGAAATTGGCAGGGGACGGGGCACCGGGGAGCTGTTTTTT.

This clonotype was seen more than once but under ten times. The chain has TRBV7-2 and TRBJ2-5; tentatively, D is TRBD2 (6 bases). Germline CDR1 SGHTA, CDR2 FQGNSA. The CDR3 consists of 15 residues. Trimming cost V 5 bases and J 5 bases, with 18 bases left between them. The CDR3 region is CASSTRAGRGETQYF. For the CDR3, the DNA is TGTGCCAGCAGCACACGAGCAGGTCGGGGGGAGACCCAGTACTTC.

V usage is TRBV12-3 or TRBV12-4 and J usage is TRBJ2-7, with 10 bases lining up with TRBD1. The length of the CDR3 is 15 residues. The V gene end was trimmed by 6 bases and the J gene end by 3 bases; junction bases not matched to a gene: 8. CDR3 in DNA: TGTGCCAGCAGCACTGCCGGGACAGGGGTCTACGAGCAGTACTTC. It encodes CASSTAGTGVYEQYF.

The chain is built from TRBV5-6 and TRBJ1-5, with D uncertain. The V end was cut by 1 base, the J end by 5 bases, with 13 bases between. Looked up from germline, CDR1 is SGHDT and CDR2 is YYEEEE. The CDR3 spans 15 residues. The CDR3 DNA sequence: TGTGCCAGCAGCTTGAGGACTACTAGGGATCAGCCCCAGCATTTT. This gives the protein CASSLRTTRDQPQHF.

This chain links TRBV12-3 or TRBV12-4 with TRBJ2-3, with D possibly being TRBD1 (6 bases). Deletions cut 6 bases from V and 8 bases from J, with 9 bases between. The CDR3 loop spans 11 amino acids. This CDR3 reads CASREQGTQYF. The CDR3 bases are TGTGCCAGCAGGGAACAGGGTACGCAGTATTTT.

The chain joins TRBV5-1 to TRBJ2-2; TRBD2 aligns across 7 bases. Germline values: CDR1 SGHRS, CDR2 YFSETQ. This CDR3 has 16 amino acids. J was trimmed by 4 bases and V by 0 bases; bases with no gene match: 6. As DNA, the CDR3 is TGCGCCAGCAGCTTGGCCCCTGGGGAGGGCACCGGGGAGCTGTTTTTT. Its protein is CASSLAPGEGTGELFF.

Only a few counts were recorded for this clonotype. This chain links TRBV12-3 or TRBV12-4 with TRBJ2-3; the D gene is possibly TRBD1 (5 bases). The CDR3 is made up of 14 amino acids. Trimming left V 6 bases short and J 3 bases short, with 13 bases between. The CDR3 here is CASSSPTVTDTQYF. CDR3 nucleotides: TGTGCCAGCAGCTCGCCGACAGTGACAGATACGCAGTATTTT.

The V call is TRBV5-4, the J call TRBJ2-1, with TRBD1 as a possible D gene (7 bases). Germline loops: CDR1 SGHNT, CDR2 YYREEE (reference sequence). V was pared by 0 bases and J by 9 bases, with 16 bases between. This CDR3 has 15 residues. The CDR3 nucleotides read TGTGCCAGCAGCTTGGGGACTAACAGGGGCGGTGAGCAGTTCTTC. Translated: CASSLGTNRGGEQFF. Looking up the rest from reference TRBV5-4 and TRBJ2-1 gives the full variable domain: ETGVTQSPTHLIKTRGQQVTLRCSSQSGHNTVSWYQQALGQGPQFIFQYYREEENGRGNFPPRFSGLQFPNYSSELNVNALELDDSALYLCASSLGTNRGGEQFFGPGTRLTVL.

This clonotype was found a few times. As DNA, the CDR3 is TGTGCCAGCAGGGGCGGAAGACAGGGCCACGAGCAGTACTTC. It translates to CASRGGRQGHEQYF. V gene TRBV6-1 combines with J gene TRBJ2-7, with 7 positions matching TRBD1. This CDR3 comprises 14 residues. CDR1 and CDR2 (germline): MNHNS, SASEGT. V lost 6 bases, J lost 5 bases, and 10 bases stayed unmatched.

This clonotype occurred once. One end of the junction is discordant with germline, which a read error may explain. This chain uses TRBV5-5 with TRBJ2-2; tentative D call: TRBD1 (5 bases). Germline V lookup: CDR1 SGHKS, CDR2 YYEKEE (reference sequence). The CDR3 loop spans 14 amino acids. The CDR3 sequence: CARSLQGITGELFF. The CDR3 DNA sequence: TGTGCCAGGAGCTTGCAGGGAATCACCGGGGAGCTGTTTTTT.

This clonotype was recorded a few times. This sequence joins TRBV20-1 and TRBJ2-7; D gene uncertain. Trimming took off 4 bases at V and 3 bases at J, with 7 bases between the two ends. The CDR3 spans 11 residues. Germline CDR1 and CDR2: DFQATT and SNEGSKA (reference sequence). CDR3 sequence reads: CSATKIYEQYF. In nucleotides, the CDR3 is TGCAGTGCTACAAAAATCTACGAGCAGTACTTC.

The chain couples TRBV5-1 to TRBJ2-3; possible D gene TRBD2, 6 bases. V was shortened by 0 bases and J by 2 bases, with 16 bases between the two germline ends. Germline V CDR1 and CDR2: SGHRS, YFSETQ. This CDR3 has 17 amino acids. DNA for the CDR3: TGCGCCAGCAGCTTGGGACTTGCGGGACTCCACACAGATACGCAGTATTTT. This codes for CASSLGLAGLHTDTQYF.

A note on this clonotype: A much larger clone lies one base from this, so it may be a read error. The chain is built from TRBV6-1 and TRBJ1-4; D possibly corresponds to TRBD1 (5 bases). The CDR3 is 14 residues long. The germline V gene encodes CDR1 MNHNS and CDR2 SASEGT. CDR3 protein: CASSATATNEKLYF. The CDR3 region has the DNA TGTGCCAGCAGTGCGACAGCAACTAATGAAAAACTGTATTTT.

This rearrangement joins TRBV10-2 to TRBJ2-7; TRBD1 agrees at 10 bases. The V gene's germline CDR1 is WSHSY and CDR2 SAAADI. This CDR3 region has 14 residues. Trimming took 5 bases from V and 7 from J; bases not matched to a gene: 8. The DNA for the CDR3 is TGCGCCAGCAGTCCCGTAGGGACAGGGGTAGAGCAGTACTTC. Translation gives CASSPVGTGVEQYF.

This chain connects TRBV7-6 to TRBJ2-1, with D perhaps TRBD1 (6 bases). The V end was cut by 1 base, the J end by 4 bases, with 11 bases between. There are 15 residues in the CDR3. Per germline, CDR1 SGHVS and CDR2 FNYEAQ. CDR3 in DNA: TGTGCCAGCAGCTTAGAGGGGGACACATACAATGAGCAGTTCTTC. Encoded protein: CASSLEGDTYNEQFF. The full variable domain, completed using reference TRBV7-6 and TRBJ2-1, is GAGVSQSPRYKVTKRGQDVALRCDPISGHVSLYWYRQALGQGPEFLTYFNYEAQQDKSGLPNDRFSAERPEGSISTLTIQRTEQRDSAMYRCASSLEGDTYNEQFFGPGTRLTVL.

This clonotype was detected only a few times. The chain uses TRBV24-1 and TRBJ2-3; TRBD1 is a possible D gene (5 bases). CDR3 length: 18 amino acids. Germline loops: CDR1 KGHDR, CDR2 SFDVKD. The germline V and J ends were trimmed by 4 bases and 3 bases, with 22 bases remaining between them. CDR3 in amino acids: CATSDPPGLNRVTDTQYF. Here the CDR3 DNA reads TGTGCCACCAGTGACCCACCAGGGCTTAACCGAGTGACAGATACGCAGTATTTT.

In this sample, this clonotype turned up a few times. V gene TRBV7-2 combines with J gene TRBJ1-1; D uncertain. CDR1 and CDR2 from the germline V gene are SGHTA and FQGNSA. V lost 8 bases and J 0 bases, leaving 10 bases between the germline ends. This CDR3 comprises 13 residues. Here the CDR3 reads CASATVMNTEAFF. CDR3 sequence (DNA): TGTGCCAGCGCAACGGTAATGAACACTGAAGCTTTCTTT.

This clonotype came up many times. V gene TRBV6-2 or TRBV6-3 combines with J gene TRBJ2-7; 7 bases are shared with TRBD2. The CDR3 has 14 residues. Germline V gene sequence: CDR1 MNHEY, CDR2 SVGEGT. V was clipped by 4 bases and J by 6 bases; unmatched bases: 9. In nucleotides, the CDR3 is TGTGCCAGCAGTTCTGGACTAGAAACGAGCGAGCAGTACTTC. It translates to CASSSGLETSEQYF.

This clonotype is a singleton in its sample. The J gene is TRBJ2-1, the V gene TRBV5-6; TRBD2 matches 7 bases. The germline gives CDR1 SGHDT, CDR2 YYEEEE. The CDR3 is made up of 14 amino acids. The junction had 5 bases not matched to a gene; V was cut back by 3 bases and J by 5 bases. CDR3 coding DNA: TGTGCCAGCAGCTATCTAGCGGAGAACAATGAGCAGTTCTTC. Protein sequence: CASSYLAENNEQFF.

This clonotype was seen a handful of times. This chain links TRBV6-1 with TRBJ2-1; 10 bases fit TRBD1. From germline, CDR1 is MNHNS and CDR2 SASEGT. CDR3 length: 15 residues. With V trimmed by 5 bases and J by 8 bases, 9 bases remained unmatched. Written as DNA, the CDR3 is TGTGCCAGCAGTAGACAGGGGGCAGAGGTGGATGAGCAGTTCTTC. Translated, it gives CASSRQGAEVDEQFF.

The gene calls are TRBV2 and TRBJ2-3, with D hard to call. In germline, CDR1 is SNHLY, CDR2 FYNNEI. V was trimmed by 6 bases and J by 4 bases, leaving 8 bases between them. The CDR3 is made up of 12 amino acids. This chain's CDR3 is CASRQASDTQYF. The CDR3 DNA is TGTGCCAGCAGGCAGGCCTCAGATACGCAGTATTTT.

A few counts support this clonotype. The chain joins TRBV2 to TRBJ2-4; D is possibly TRBD2 (6 bases). V lost 4 bases and J lost 0, with 13 bases in between. The CDR3 is 16 amino acids. The germline CDR1 and CDR2 sequences are SNHLY and FYNNEI. The CDR3 sequence is CASSGDSGTAKNIQYF. The DNA of the CDR3 is TGTGCCAGCAGTGGGGACTCCGGGACAGCCAAAAACATTCAGTACTTC. Together with reference TRBV2 and TRBJ2-4, the CDR3 gives the full variable domain: EPEVTQTPSHQVTQMGQEVILRCVPISNHLYFYWYRQILGQKVEFLVSFYNNEISEKSEIFDDQFSVERPDGSNFTLKIRSTKLEDSAMYFCASSGDSGTAKNIQYFGAGTRLSVL.

This clonotype was recorded a few times. The J gene is TRBJ2-4, the V gene TRBV15; tentative D call: TRBD1 (6 bases). This CDR3 contains 17 residues. V lost 3 bases, J lost 0 bases, and 15 bases lay in between. The V gene's germline CDR1 is LNHNV and CDR2 YYDKDF (reference sequence). CDR3 amino acids: CATSSARQELAKNIQYF. CDR3 bases: TGTGCCACCAGCAGCGCACGACAGGAACTAGCCAAAAACATTCAGTACTTC. Filled out from reference TRBV15 and TRBJ2-4, the complete variable domain reads DAMVIQNPRYQVTQFGKPVTLSCSQTLNHNVMYWYQQKSSQAPKLLFHYYDKDFNNEADTPDNFQSRRPNTSFCFLDIRSPGLGDTAMYLCATSSARQELAKNIQYFGAGTRLSVL.